This T cell receptor (beta chain) was captured in a study of blood T cell repertoires in COVID-19. The assay was immunoSEQ multiplex PCR, and TCRdb's table has in-frame clones only and misses some. The sample lists 120,000 to 150,000 clones, about four fifths occurring once. The germline V and J ends were trimmed by 4 bases and 0 bases, with 13 bases remaining between them. CDR3 size: 16 residues. CDR1 and CDR2 from the germline V gene are MGHRA and YSYEKL. This clone is a singleton in its sample. This chain joins TRBV4-1 and TRBJ1-5; a weak D match, TRBD1 (5 bases). Specimen: peripheral blood. The clonotype comes from a human donor in a cohort sampled during active COVID-19. CDR3 residues: CASSPRTSYSNQPQHF. The CDR3 nucleotides are TGCGCCAGCAGCCCCAGGACAAGTTATAGCAATCAGCCCCAGCATTTT.